These 32 T cell receptor beta chains were all obtained from the same sample, sequenced in a study of T cell changes during pregnancy in multiple sclerosis. Produced via immunoSEQ multiplex PCR; TCRdb's table is partial and in-frame only. Among about 83,000 clones, about nine tenths were seen once, and the ten largest hold around 3.4%. This specimen consisted of PBMCs, obtained in the first trimester of pregnancy. The source is a female donor in good health, serving as a control in a pregnancy study. Some clones in this sample may be carry-over from other donors' samples.

This clone showed up just a few times. The CDR3 spells CASSPSLSGTGGYTF. The DNA for the CDR3 is TGTGCCAGCAGCCCATCATTATCAGGGACTGGAGGCTACACCTTC. The chain links TRBV7-8 to TRBJ1-2; the D gene is possibly TRBD1 (5 bases). With 5 bases removed from V and 8 bases from J, the gap between germline ends came to 21 bases. Germline CDR1 reads SGHVS; CDR2 reads FQNEAQ. The CDR3 runs to 15 residues.

This chain uses TRBV7-8 with TRBJ1-2; D unclear. This CDR3 contains 13 residues. Germline V gives CDR1 SGHVS, CDR2 FQNEAQ. The V and J ends lost 5 bases and 5 bases respectively, with 12 bases between them. In DNA, the CDR3 is TGTGCCAGCAGCCCCTCTACGGGGTATGGCTACACCTTC. Its protein product is CASSPSTGYGYTF.

The V call is TRBV7-2, the J call TRBJ2-1; 8 nucleotides line up with TRBD1. CDR3 length: 13 residues. The germline V gene has CDR1 SGHTA and CDR2 FQGNSA. With 5 bases clipped from V and 10 bases from J, the junction kept 7 bases outside the gene matches. CDR3 sequence (DNA): TGTGCCAGCAGCCTCGACAGGGGTTTGGAGCAGTTCTTC. Translated: CASSLDRGLEQFF.

The CDR3 coding sequence is TGTGCCAGCAGCTCGAACAGGGGTGAGCAGTACTTC. Its protein is CASSSNRGEQYF. The chain links TRBV7-9 to TRBJ2-7; 7 bases fit TRBD1. The germline gives CDR1 SEHNR, CDR2 FQNEAQ (reference sequence). V shed 4 bases and J 7 bases; nucleotides not matched to a gene: 4. The CDR3 length is 12 residues.

The rearrangement links TRBV7-2 to TRBJ2-7; 9 nucleotides match TRBD1. Germline trimming cut 1 base from V and 3 bases from J; bases unmatched to any gene: 4. Germline V gene sequence: CDR1 SGHTA, CDR2 FQGNSA. This CDR3 region has 15 residues. CDR3 in DNA: TGTGCCAGCAGCTTAGTCCGGGACAGGGTCTACGAGCAGTACTTC. This sequence encodes CASSLVRDRVYEQYF.

The V call is TRBV9, the J call TRBJ2-7; TRBD1 aligns across 7 bases. The CDR3 extends over 14 amino acids. Germline lookup yields CDR1 SGDLS and CDR2 YYNGEE. V was pared by 0 bases and J by 0 bases, with 0 bases of the junction left unmatched. The CDR3 DNA follows: TGTGCCAGCAGCGTAGGGGACAGCTCCTACGAGCAGTACTTC. Its translation is CASSVGDSSYEQYF. The complete variable domain, with remaining parts taken from reference TRBV9 and TRBJ2-7, reads DSGVTQTPKHLITATGQRVTLRCSPRSGDLSVYWYQQSLDQGLQFLIQYYNGEERAKGNILERFSAQQFPDLHSELNLSSLELGDSALYFCASSVGDSSYEQYFGPGTRLTVT.

The chain uses TRBV5-4 and TRBJ1-1; possibly TRBD1 for D (5 bases). Trimming shortened V by 3 bases and J by 1 base, and 13 bases separated the two germline ends. The CDR3 is 15 amino acids. Germline V gives CDR1 SGHNT, CDR2 YYREEE (reference sequence). CDR3 loop: CASSSPGIPNTEAFF. The CDR3 region has the DNA TGTGCCAGCAGCTCTCCAGGGATTCCGAACACTGAAGCTTTCTTT.

This rearrangement joins TRBV11-2 to TRBJ2-2, with 7 bases fitting TRBD2. The J segment lost 5 bases and the V segment lost 2 bases, leaving 5 bases of the junction unmatched. The CDR3 extends over 15 amino acids. Germline CDR1 reads SGHAT; CDR2 reads FQNNGV. The CDR3 DNA sequence: TGTGCCAGCAGCTTACAAGCGGGGATAACCGGGGAGCTGTTTTTT. Amino acid sequence: CASSLQAGITGELFF.

The V and J genes are TRBV7-3 and TRBJ2-1; 7 bases align to TRBD1. The CDR3 contains 14 residues. The V gene end was trimmed by 5 bases and the J gene end by 3 bases; junction bases not matched to a gene: 4. CDR1 SGHTA and CDR2 FQGTGA come from the germline V gene. The CDR3 coding sequence is TGTGCCAGCAGCCCCACAGGGGTCTACAATGAGCAGTTCTTC. This gives the protein CASSPTGVYNEQFF. The variable domain in full, with the rest retrieved from reference TRBV7-3 and TRBJ2-1, is GAGVSQTPSNKVTEKGKYVELRCDPISGHTALYWYRQSLGQGPEFLIYFQGTGAADDSGLPNDRFFAVRPEGSVSTLKIQRTERGDSAVYLCASSPTGVYNEQFFGPGTRLTVL.

The chain joins TRBV18 to TRBJ1-1; D might be TRBD1 (5 bases). Trimming took 3 bases from V and 7 from J, leaving 9 bases between them. The CDR3 totals 12 residues. CDR1 is KGHSH, CDR2 LQKENI, per germline. The CDR3 here is CASSPEDSEAFF. The CDR3 DNA is TGTGCCAGCTCACCGGAAGACAGTGAAGCTTTCTTT.

The chain joins TRBV7-9 to TRBJ2-1; 8 bases are shared with TRBD2. The CDR3 consists of 15 residues. Per germline, CDR1 SEHNR and CDR2 FQNEAQ (reference sequence). After removal of 5 bases from V and 7 bases from J, the junction contained 10 bases not matched to a gene. The CDR3 sequence is CASSLPSGSGNEQFF. The CDR3 DNA sequence: TGTGCCAGCAGCCTCCCCAGCGGGAGTGGGAATGAGCAGTTCTTC.

This chain joins TRBV5-6 and TRBJ1-1; D may be TRBD1 (6 bases). CDR1 SGHDT and CDR2 YYEEEE come from the germline V gene. Trimming left V 1 base short and J 5 bases short, with 12 bases between. The CDR3 is 14 residues long. The CDR3 here is CASSLRGAQTEAFF. The CDR3 nucleotides read TGTGCCAGCAGCTTGCGGGGGGCGCAAACTGAAGCTTTCTTT.

The chain links TRBV7-9 to TRBJ1-6; tentative D call: TRBD1 (5 bases). CDR1 and CDR2 from the germline V gene are SEHNR and FQNEAQ (reference sequence). The CDR3 totals 13 residues. The V end lost 5 bases, the J end lost 10 bases, and 12 bases lay between the germline ends. Written as DNA, the CDR3 is TGTGCCAGCAGCGGGCGGGGGGTCTCACCCCTCCACTTT. This gives the protein CASSGRGVSPLHF. The whole variable domain, remainder taken from reference TRBV7-9 and TRBJ1-6, is DTGVSQNPRHKITKRGQNVTFRCDPISEHNRLYWYRQTLGQGPEFLTYFQNEAQLEKSRLLSDRFSAERPKGSFSTLEIQRTEQGDSAMYLCASSGRGVSPLHFGNGTRLTVT.

This chain connects TRBV5-4 to TRBJ2-3; 9 bases align to TRBD1. J lost 7 bases, V lost 4 bases, and 10 bases had no gene match. Germline V gives CDR1 SGHNT, CDR2 YYREEE (reference sequence). The CDR3 runs 15 residues. The CDR3 sequence: CASSLDPGQGYTQYF. In DNA, the CDR3 is TGTGCCAGCAGCCTAGACCCGGGACAGGGTTATACGCAGTATTTT.

The chain combines TRBV6-1 with TRBJ2-1; the D gene is possibly TRBD2 (6 bases). The CDR3 length is 14 residues. V lost 2 bases and J 5 bases, leaving 10 bases between the germline ends. Germline V CDR1 and CDR2: MNHNS, SASEGT. This chain's CDR3 is CASSERVADNEQFF. CDR3 in DNA: TGTGCCAGCAGTGAAAGGGTAGCGGACAATGAGCAGTTCTTC.

The chain has TRBV9 and TRBJ2-1; TRBD2 aligns across 10 bases. The V and J ends lost 3 bases and 4 bases, in that order; junction bases with no gene match: 7. The length of the CDR3 is 16 residues. CDR1 is SGDLS, CDR2 YYNGEE, per germline. DNA of the CDR3: TGTGCCAGCAGCGCCACGGGGACTAGCGCTTACAATGAGCAGTTCTTC. This codes for CASSATGTSAYNEQFF. Looking up the rest from reference TRBV9 and TRBJ2-1 gives the full variable domain: DSGVTQTPKHLITATGQRVTLRCSPRSGDLSVYWYQQSLDQGLQFLIQYYNGEERAKGNILERFSAQQFPDLHSELNLSSLELGDSALYFCASSATGTSAYNEQFFGPGTRLTVL.

The chain recombines TRBV11-2 with TRBJ2-5; a possible D gene is TRBD2 (6 bases). Germline CDR1 is SGHAT and CDR2 is FQNNGV. The CDR3 has 13 residues. The V end was cut by 7 bases, the J end by 5 bases, with 14 bases between. The CDR3 spells CASTTTRKETQYF. The CDR3 nucleotides are TGTGCCAGCACTACGACTAGGAAGGAGACCCAGTACTTC.

The chain couples TRBV5-6 to TRBJ2-7, with TRBD1 as a possible D gene (6 bases). The CDR3 is 13 residues long. V was shortened by 4 bases and J by 3 bases, with 11 bases between the two germline ends. Germline V gene lookup returns CDR1 SGHDT and CDR2 YYEEEE. CDR3 sequence reads: CASSAGQIYEQYF. CDR3 in DNA: TGTGCCAGCAGCGCCGGACAGATCTACGAGCAGTACTTC. Drawing the rest from reference TRBV5-6 and TRBJ2-7, the complete variable domain is DAGVTQSPTHLIKTRGQQVTLRCSPKSGHDTVSWYQQALGQGPQFIFQYYEEEERQRGNFPDRFSGHQFPNYSSELNVNALLLGDSALYLCASSAGQIYEQYFGPGTRLTVT.

The rearrangement links TRBV6-1 to TRBJ1-2; D uncertain. Germline-derived CDR1 and CDR2 are MNHNS and SASEGT. V was shortened by 4 bases and J by 3 bases, with 9 bases between the two germline ends. The CDR3 is made up of 13 amino acids. CDR3 bases: TGTGCCAGCAGTGGGTTCTCGGACTATGGCTACACCTTC. This sequence encodes CASSGFSDYGYTF.

The genes are TRBV10-3 and TRBJ2-1; 8 nucleotides line up with TRBD2. CDR1 ENHRY and CDR2 SYGVKD come from the germline V gene. This CDR3 has 11 residues. V dropped 8 bases and J dropped 7; count of bases not matched to a gene: 1. The CDR3 coding sequence is TGTGCCATCCGGGGGGGGAATGAGCAGTTCTTC. As protein: CAIRGGNEQFF.

This chain joins TRBV2 and TRBJ1-6, with TRBD1 identical over 7 bases. There are 13 residues in the CDR3. Trimming took 7 bases from V and 7 from J; bases not matched to a gene: 4. Germline lookup yields CDR1 SNHLY and CDR2 FYNNEI. This CDR3 reads CASKGQLNSPLHF. CDR3 coding DNA: TGTGCCAGCAAGGGACAGTTAAATTCACCCCTCCACTTT.

This clone came up a few times. The chain couples TRBV9 to TRBJ1-1; TRBD1 matches 7 bases. Trimming at V came to 0 bases and at J to 0 bases, leaving 2 bases not matched to a gene. CDR3 length: 15 amino acids. CDR1 and CDR2 (germline): SGDLS, YYNGEE. CDR3 protein: CASSVEGTVNTEAFF. The CDR3 DNA sequence: TGTGCCAGCAGCGTAGAGGGGACAGTGAACACTGAAGCTTTCTTT.

The CDR3 nucleotides read TGTGCCAGTAGGACTAGCGGGAGTAAAACAGATACGCAGTATTTT. This gives the protein CASRTSGSKTDTQYF. The V and J genes are TRBV19 and TRBJ2-3, with 12 bases aligning to TRBD2. The CDR3 runs to 15 residues. CDR1 is LNHDA and CDR2 is SQIVND in the germline V gene (reference sequence). The V gene end was trimmed by 6 bases and the J gene end by 3 bases; junction bases not matched to a gene: 4.

The genes are TRBV7-9 and TRBJ2-7; no firm D call. The CDR3 covers 11 residues. V was trimmed by 5 bases and J by 4 bases, leaving 6 bases between them. Germline V CDR1 and CDR2: SEHNR, FQNEAQ (reference sequence). CDR3 region: CASSHSYEQYF. The CDR3 DNA reads TGTGCCAGCAGCCACAGTTACGAGCAGTACTTC. Variable domain in full (rest from reference TRBV7-9 and TRBJ2-7): DTGVSQNPRHKITKRGQNVTFRCDPISEHNRLYWYRQTLGQGPEFLTYFQNEAQLEKSRLLSDRFSAERPKGSFSTLEIQRTEQGDSAMYLCASSHSYEQYFGPGTRLTVT.

This rearrangement joins TRBV5-8 to TRBJ2-7; possibly TRBD1 for D (5 bases). This CDR3 has 14 residues. V lost 0 bases and J lost 2, with 9 bases in between. CDR1 and CDR2 (germline): SGHTS, YDEGEE. CDR3 protein: CASSLGQGPYEQYF. The DNA of the CDR3 is TGTGCCAGCAGCTTGGGTCAGGGCCCCTACGAGCAGTACTTC.

The chain is built from TRBV6-6 and TRBJ1-2; maybe TRBD1 (6 bases). The CDR3 spans 13 residues. The V end was cut by 4 bases, the J end by 2 bases, with 8 bases between. Germline V gene data show CDR1 as MNHNY and CDR2 as SVGAGI (reference sequence). The CDR3 DNA is TGTGCCAGCAGTTCAGGGGACAACTATGGCTACACCTTC. Amino acids: CASSSGDNYGYTF.

J is TRBJ1-1 and V is TRBV15; D may be TRBD1 (5 bases). The CDR3 spans 12 residues. CDR1 and CDR2 (germline): LNHNV, YYDKDF (reference sequence). The V gene lost 0 bases and the J gene lost 10 bases, with 9 bases spanning the gap. The CDR3 region has the DNA TGTGCCACCAGCAGAGATCGGGGGGGAGCTTTCTTT. This encodes CATSRDRGGAFF.

J is TRBJ1-5 and V is TRBV7-9; D remains ambiguous. The germline V gene has CDR1 SEHNR and CDR2 FQNEAQ (reference sequence). Trimming removed 1 base from V and 0 bases from J, with 13 bases in between. The CDR3 contains 17 residues. The CDR3 region has the DNA TGTGCCAGCAGCTTAGGGTACGGGGAGAATAGCAATCAGCCCCAGCATTTT. As protein: CASSLGYGENSNQPQHF. The whole variable domain, filled in from reference TRBV7-9 and TRBJ1-5, reads DTGVSQNPRHKITKRGQNVTFRCDPISEHNRLYWYRQTLGQGPEFLTYFQNEAQLEKSRLLSDRFSAERPKGSFSTLEIQRTEQGDSAMYLCASSLGYGENSNQPQHFGDGTRLSIL.

The rearrangement joins TRBV28 to TRBJ1-5; D is undetermined. The germline CDR1 and CDR2 sequences are MDHEN and SYDVKM. The germline V and J ends were trimmed by 10 bases and 4 bases, with 11 bases remaining between them. This CDR3 has 12 amino acids. The CDR3: CATESPNQPQHF. In DNA, the CDR3 is TGTGCCACTGAGAGCCCAAATCAGCCCCAGCATTTT.

The rearrangement joins TRBV19 to TRBJ1-5; 7 nucleotides align to TRBD1. Germline lookup yields CDR1 LNHDA and CDR2 SQIVND (reference sequence). V shed 9 bases, J shed 4 bases, and the junction held 3 bases outside the gene matches. This CDR3 is 12 amino acids long. The CDR3 DNA reads as TGTGCCAGCAAGACAGGGAATCAGCCCCAGCATTTT. This translates into CASKTGNQPQHF.

This chain connects TRBV11-2 to TRBJ2-1; 9 nucleotides match TRBD2. There are 16 residues in the CDR3. Germline CDR1 and CDR2: SGHAT and FQNNGV. With V trimmed by 5 bases and J by 2 bases, 7 bases remained unmatched. This CDR3 is CASSPRGGETYNEQFF. The CDR3 DNA sequence: TGTGCCAGCAGCCCGCGGGGGGGCGAAACCTACAATGAGCAGTTCTTC.

The chain combines TRBV6-1 with TRBJ1-1; D might be TRBD1 (6 bases). The germline V gene encodes CDR1 MNHNS and CDR2 SASEGT. This CDR3 contains 12 residues. The ends were cut back, 9 bases at V and 0 bases at J, with 8 bases in the middle. CDR3 DNA sequence: TGTGCCAGTACAGGGTTGAACACTGAAGCTTTCTTT. This encodes CASTGLNTEAFF.